These T cell receptor beta chains were read from a single sample in a study of early T cells in non-severe SARS-CoV-2 infection. TCRdb independently ran MiXCR on the 5' RACE reads; one entry per CDR3 protein. The table lists approximately 48,000 distinct CDR3 sequences, approximately 8.5% of them singletons, with about 15% in the top ten. Sequenced input: whole blood. The receptors originated from an adult who was a healthcare worker with PCR-confirmed SARS-CoV-2 infection or an uninfected control (not recorded which). The CDR3 runs from the conserved cysteine through the conserved F or W. A D gene is named only where the DNA matches it firmly. Clone size is stated in some rows and not others, as once, few, many or a class when expanded.

TRBV20-1	few	TRBJ1-2	.	TGCAGTGCTAGAGATTCCGGCTACACCTTC	CSARDSGYTF
TRBV9	.	TRBJ2-3	TRBD2	TGTGCCAGCAACAATAGCGGGAGGGCCGGAGATACGCAGTATTTT	CASNNSGRAGDTQYF
TRBV7-3	.	TRBJ2-3	.	TGTGCCAGCAGCTTAACGGGGGGGACAGCAAGCACAGATACGCAGTATTTT	CASSLTGGTASTDTQYF
TRBV28	.	TRBJ1-1	.	TGTGCCAGTGCGGCGATGACTGAAGCTTTCTTT	CASAAMTEAFF
TRBV19	.	TRBJ1-5	.	TGTGCCAGTAGTTGGGGGTATAGCAATCAGCCCCAGCATTTT	CASSWGYSNQPQHF
TRBV28	many	TRBJ2-7	TRBD2	TGTGCCAGCAGTGCCCGACTAGCGGGGGTTTTCGAGCAGTACTTC	CASSARLAGVFEQYF
TRBV7-3	many	TRBJ2-1	TRBD1	TGTGCCAGCAGCCCGGGACAGGGCCACAATGAGCAGTTCTTC	CASSPGQGHNEQFF
TRBV7-2	few	TRBJ2-3	TRBD2	TGTGCCAGCAGCTTAAGAGGCGGGGGGTACACAGATACGCAGTATTTT	CASSLRGGGYTDTQYF
TRBV6-2/TRBV6-3	.	TRBJ2-2	.	TGTGCCAGCAGCCCCGGCGACACCGGGGAGCTGTTTTTT	CASSPGDTGELFF
TRBV12-3/TRBV12-4	.	TRBJ2-7	TRBD2	TGTGCCAGCACATGGACTAGCTCCTACGAGCAGTACTTC	CASTWTSSYEQYF
TRBV4-1	.	TRBJ1-1	.	TGCGCCAGCAGTATAGAGGGTAACACTGAAGCTTTCTTT	CASSIEGNTEAFF
TRBV20-1	.	TRBJ2-2	.	TGCAGTGCTAGTATACTAGCCCTCAACACCGGGGAGCTGTTTTTT	CSASILALNTGELFF
TRBV20-1	.	TRBJ1-6	.	TGCAGTGCTTTATCGGGGGGCTATAATTCACCCCTCCACTTT	CSALSGGYNSPLHF
TRBV29-1	few	TRBJ2-1	.	TGCAGCGTTTCGCCCCGCTCCACCAATGAGCAGTTCTTC	CSVSPRSTNEQFF
TRBV27	.	TRBJ2-2	.	TGTGCCAGCAGTTTAAAAGCGTTCACGAACACCGGGGAGCTGTTTTTT	CASSLKAFTNTGELFF
TRBV29-1	medium-sized	TRBJ2-1	.	TGCAGCGTGAGGGGAGTATCCTACAATGAGCAGTTCTTC	CSVRGVSYNEQFF
TRBV7-9	many	TRBJ1-1	TRBD1	TGTGCCAGCAGCCGAGGGGGCTTCGGTGAAGCTTTCTTT	CASSRGGFGEAFF
TRBV9	.	TRBJ2-7	.	TGTGCCAGCAGCGCCCGGGACTCCCCCTCCTACGAGCAGTACTTC	CASSARDSPSYEQYF
TRBV6-2/TRBV6-3	.	TRBJ2-7	TRBD2	TGTGCCAGCAAAACTAGCGGGAACCACGAGCAGTACTTC	CASKTSGNHEQYF
TRBV6-2/TRBV6-3	.	TRBJ2-1	TRBD1	TGTGCCAGCAGACCCGCGGACAGGAATGAGCAGTTCTTC	CASRPADRNEQFF
TRBV20-1	few	TRBJ2-5	TRBD2	TGCAGTGCATATAGCGGGAGAATACAAGAGACCCAGTACTTC	CSAYSGRIQETQYF
TRBV28	.	TRBJ1-4	.	TGTGCCAGCAGTTCCGTAGGTGGGGCGCGCGAAAAACTGTTTTTT	CASSSVGGAREKLFF
TRBV7-2	.	TRBJ2-2	TRBD1	TGTGCCAGCAGCTTAGTACCGGGACAGGGTTTTGCCGGGGAGCTGTTTTTT	CASSLVPGQGFAGELFF
TRBV4-1	few	TRBJ2-3	TRBD2	TGCGCCAGCAGCCAAGATCCCCCGGGGACTAGCGGATACACAGATACGCAGTATTTT	CASSQDPPGTSGYTDTQYF
TRBV27	many	TRBJ1-1	.	TGTGCCAGCAACCCCTCGGCGTCCCGCAGCACTGAAGCTTTCTTT	CASNPSASRSTEAFF
TRBV6-2/TRBV6-3	.	TRBJ1-2	.	TGTGCCAGCATGGAGAGCCGCTATGGCTACACCTTC	CASMESRYGYTF
TRBV11-2	few	TRBJ2-1	.	TGTGCCAGCAGCTTTCGCTACGATAACAATGAGCAGTTCTTC	CASSFRYDNNEQFF
TRBV10-2	many	TRBJ1-1	.	TGCGCCAGCCATCTAGGGGGGGTTAGCACTGAAGCTTTCTTT	CASHLGGVSTEAFF
TRBV29-1	many	TRBJ1-1	.	TGCAGCGTTGGTGGTACTGAGGGGGGCGAAGCTTTCTTT	CSVGGTEGGEAFF
TRBV20-1	.	TRBJ1-1	.	TGCAGTGCTAGAGATAAAGCGGGCACTGAAGCTTTCTTT	CSARDKAGTEAFF
TRBV27	many	TRBJ1-1	.	TGTGCCAGCAGTTTGAGGCGGAGGAACACTGAAGCTTTCTTT	CASSLRRRNTEAFF
TRBV28	many	TRBJ2-7	.	TGTGCCACCCTCGGGACTTCGTCCTACGAGCAGTACTTC	CATLGTSSYEQYF
TRBV5-1	few	TRBJ1-5	.	TGCGCCAGCAGCTTAGGGGACTTTATGGGCAATCAGCCCCAGCATTTT	CASSLGDFMGNQPQHF
TRBV10-2	.	TRBJ2-2	.	TGCGCCAGCAGTGATCACCGGGACTCCCCGAGGGAGCTGTTTTTT	CASSDHRDSPRELFF
TRBV3-1	many	TRBJ1-4	.	TGTGCCAGCAGCCAACAGGGTCTCCTGTTTTTT	CASSQQGLLFF
TRBV7-2	few	TRBJ1-1	.	TGTGCCAGCAGCTTGTACAGTTTGAACACTGAAGCTTTCTTT	CASSLYSLNTEAFF
TRBV28	many	TRBJ2-7	.	TGTGCCAGCAGTTTCGGCAGGGCAGCCTACGAGCAGTACTTC	CASSFGRAAYEQYF
TRBV12-3/TRBV12-4	many	TRBJ2-7	TRBD1	TGTGCCAGCAGTTCCTGGGACAGCCCGTACGAGCAGTACTTC	CASSSWDSPYEQYF
TRBV18	few	TRBJ1-1	.	TGTGCCAGCTCACCTGACCAGTCTAACACTGAAGCTTTCTTT	CASSPDQSNTEAFF
TRBV9	few	TRBJ2-3	TRBD1	TGTGCCAGCAGCGCAACAGGGGGCGGTGGCACAGATACGCAGTATTTT	CASSATGGGGTDTQYF
TRBV21-1	few	TRBJ2-7	.	TGTGCCAGCAGCAATCGTAACCGGGCCCCCTACGAGCAGTACTTC	CASSNRNRAPYEQYF
TRBV12-3/TRBV12-4	few	TRBJ2-1	.	TGTGCCAGCACGCCTAGGATCATTTTGCACAATGAGCAGTTCTTC	CASTPRIILHNEQFF
TRBV9	few	TRBJ2-1	TRBD1	TGTGCCAGCAGCGCCGGGACAGGGGGCTACAATGAGCAGTTCTTC	CASSAGTGGYNEQFF
TRBV28	.	TRBJ1-1	TRBD1	TGTGCCAGCAGTATTACAGGGGGCCAGGGCACTGAAGCTTTCTTT	CASSITGGQGTEAFF
TRBV28	many	TRBJ1-2	.	TGTGCCAGCAGGAAACAGGCGGATGGCTACACCTTC	CASRKQADGYTF
TRBV18	.	TRBJ1-3	TRBD1	TGTGCCAGCTCACCATCGGGACAGACCGGCGACACCATATATTTT	CASSPSGQTGDTIYF